This entry lists 7 T cell receptor beta chains sequenced from one sample in a study of blood T cell repertoires in COVID-19. Sequencing was performed with immunoSEQ multiplex PCR; in TCRdb, only in-frame clones are kept and a portion is missing. The data contain 190,000 or so clones, 70% to 90% of them singletons. The sequencing input was PBMCs or T cells enriched from blood (not recorded which). These receptors all come from a young woman who had recovered from COVID-19.

The gene calls are TRBV27 and TRBJ2-1, with 9 positions matching TRBD2. The germline V gene encodes CDR1 MNHEY and CDR2 SMNVEV (reference sequence). Trimming took 6 bases from V and 2 from J; bases not matched to a gene: 2. The CDR3 contains 14 residues. The CDR3 loop is CASRSGGPYNEQFF. CDR3 sequence (DNA): TGTGCCAGCAGGAGCGGGGGGCCCTACAATGAGCAGTTCTTC.

V and J are TRBV14 and TRBJ1-6; D remains ambiguous. The CDR3 length is 14 residues. Trimming took off 2 bases at V and 7 bases at J, with 9 bases between the two ends. Germline CDR1 is SGHDN and CDR2 is FVKESK. CDR3 DNA: TGTGCCAGCAGCCAACCCGGGTACAATTCACCCCTCCACTTT. Translated, it gives CASSQPGYNSPLHF.

The chain links TRBV7-2 to TRBJ1-2; TRBD1 matches 7 bases. CDR1 is SGHTA and CDR2 is FQGNSA in the germline V gene. The V segment lost 2 bases and the J segment 5 bases; nucleotides outside the gene matches: 8. The CDR3 covers 15 residues. The CDR3, as DNA: TGTGCCAGCAGCTTACGGACAGGAGGCGGGTATGGCTACACCTTC. Protein sequence: CASSLRTGGGYGYTF.

The rearrangement uses TRBV3-1 (or the pseudogene TRBV3-2) and TRBJ2-7; 10 nucleotides line up with TRBD2. The CDR3 is 14 amino acids. Germline CDR1 and CDR2: LGHDT and YNNKEL (reference sequence). Losses at the gene ends were 1 base for V and 3 bases for J; bases not matched to a gene: 0. The DNA for the CDR3 is TGTGCCAGCAGCCAAGCTAGCGGGGGCTACGAGCAGTACTTC. This translates into CASSQASGGYEQYF.

Written as DNA, the CDR3 is TGTGCCAGCAGTTTGGAGGCCACTGAAGCTTTCTTT. Translated, it gives CASSLEATEAFF. The chain employs TRBV12-3 or TRBV12-4 and TRBJ1-1; D gene unclear. This CDR3 is built from 12 residues. Trimming pared 3 bases from V and 4 bases from J, leaving 6 bases between.

This chain uses TRBV5-1 with TRBJ2-5; D gene ambiguous. The germline CDR1 and CDR2 sequences are SGHRS and YFSETQ. The CDR3 runs to 13 residues. Between the trimmed V and J ends, which lost 0 bases and 4 bases, there was a span of 7 bases. CDR3 coding DNA: TGCGCCAGCAGCTTGGCGAGCCCAGAGACCCAGTACTTC. This sequence encodes CASSLASPETQYF.

This clone was detected only once. V usage is TRBV12-5 and J usage is TRBJ2-1; 10 bases fit TRBD2. Germline CDR1 LGHNT, CDR2 FRNRAP. V lost 0 bases to trimming and J lost 12 bases; unmatched junction nucleotides: 17. The CDR3 contains 18 residues. The CDR3 DNA sequence: TGTGCTAGTGGTTTGGTACAACGGCTAGCGGGGGCCCCAAACGTGCAGTTCTTC. Its translation is CASGLVQRLAGAPNVQFF.